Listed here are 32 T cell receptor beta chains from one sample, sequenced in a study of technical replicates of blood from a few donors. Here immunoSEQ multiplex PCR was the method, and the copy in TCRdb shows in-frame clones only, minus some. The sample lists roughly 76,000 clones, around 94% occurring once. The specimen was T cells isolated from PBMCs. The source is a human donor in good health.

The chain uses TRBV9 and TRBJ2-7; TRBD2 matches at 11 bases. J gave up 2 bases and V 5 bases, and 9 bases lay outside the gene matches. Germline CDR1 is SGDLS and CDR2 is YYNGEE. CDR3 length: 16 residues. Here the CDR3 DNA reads TGTGCCAGCAGGTTACTAGCGGGGGCTTCAACCTACGAGCAGTACTTC. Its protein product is CASRLLAGASTYEQYF.

Here the CDR3 reads CSVAGGRVEADTQYF. The CDR3 DNA reads as TGCAGCGTTGCTGGAGGGAGGGTTGAAGCAGATACGCAGTATTTT. This chain joins TRBV29-1 and TRBJ2-3, with TRBD2 matching 7 bases. CDR1 and CDR2 (germline): SQVTM, ANQGSEA. The CDR3 consists of 15 residues. V was pared by 4 bases and J by 4 bases, with 11 bases of the junction left unmatched.

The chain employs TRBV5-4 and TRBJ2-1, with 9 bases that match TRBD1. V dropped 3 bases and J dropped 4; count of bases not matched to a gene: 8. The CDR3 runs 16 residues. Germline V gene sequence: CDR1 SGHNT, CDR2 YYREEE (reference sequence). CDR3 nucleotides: TGTGCCAGCAGCTCGGTTAAGGGACAGGGTTACAATGAGCAGTTCTTC. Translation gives CASSSVKGQGYNEQFF.

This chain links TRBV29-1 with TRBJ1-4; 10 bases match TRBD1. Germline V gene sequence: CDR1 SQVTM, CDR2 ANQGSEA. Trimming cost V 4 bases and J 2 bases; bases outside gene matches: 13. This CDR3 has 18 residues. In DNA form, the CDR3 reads TGCAGCGTTGGGTCCATGACAGGGGGCTGGGGGACTAATGAAAAACTGTTTTTT. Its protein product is CSVGSMTGGWGTNEKLFF.

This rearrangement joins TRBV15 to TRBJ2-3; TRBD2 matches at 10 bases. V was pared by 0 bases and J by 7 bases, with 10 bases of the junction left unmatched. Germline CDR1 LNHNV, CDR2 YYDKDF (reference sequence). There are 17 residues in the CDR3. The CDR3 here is CATSRDPPTSGINTQYF. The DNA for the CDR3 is TGTGCCACCAGCAGAGATCCCCCCACTAGCGGGATAAATACGCAGTATTTT.

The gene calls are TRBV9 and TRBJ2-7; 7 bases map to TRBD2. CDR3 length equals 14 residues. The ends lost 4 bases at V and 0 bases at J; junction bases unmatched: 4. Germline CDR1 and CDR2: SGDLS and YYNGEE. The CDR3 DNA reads TGTGCCAGCAGCCCACGGGACTACTCCTACGAGCAGTACTTC. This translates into CASSPRDYSYEQYF.

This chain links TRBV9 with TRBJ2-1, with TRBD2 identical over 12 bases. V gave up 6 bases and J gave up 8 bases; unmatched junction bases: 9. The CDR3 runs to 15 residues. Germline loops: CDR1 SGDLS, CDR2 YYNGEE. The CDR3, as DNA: TGTGCCAGCACCCGACTAGCGGGAGTTTTATATGAGCAGTTCTTC. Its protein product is CASTRLAGVLYEQFF.

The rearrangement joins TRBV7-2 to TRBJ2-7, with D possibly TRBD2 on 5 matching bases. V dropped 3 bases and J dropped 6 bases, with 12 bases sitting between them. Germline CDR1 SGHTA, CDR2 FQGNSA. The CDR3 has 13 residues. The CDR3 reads CASSFEGIGEQYF. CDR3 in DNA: TGTGCCAGCAGCTTTGAGGGAATAGGCGAGCAGTACTTC.

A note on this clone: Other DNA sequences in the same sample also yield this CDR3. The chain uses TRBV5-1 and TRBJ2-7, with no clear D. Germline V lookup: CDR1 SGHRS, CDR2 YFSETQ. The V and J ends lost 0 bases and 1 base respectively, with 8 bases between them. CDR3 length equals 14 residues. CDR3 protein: CASSLGDSSYEQYF. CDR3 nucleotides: TGCGCCAGCAGCTTGGGCGATAGTTCCTACGAGCAGTACTTC.

The chain's CDR3 is CASSLAFSAGELFF. The CDR3 region has the DNA TGTGCCAGCAGCCTAGCGTTTTCCGCCGGGGAGCTGTTTTTT. This chain joins TRBV9 and TRBJ2-2; a possible D gene is TRBD2 (6 bases). V lost 4 bases and J lost 6, with 13 bases in between. CDR1 and CDR2 (germline): SGDLS, YYNGEE. The CDR3 sequence is 14 residues long.

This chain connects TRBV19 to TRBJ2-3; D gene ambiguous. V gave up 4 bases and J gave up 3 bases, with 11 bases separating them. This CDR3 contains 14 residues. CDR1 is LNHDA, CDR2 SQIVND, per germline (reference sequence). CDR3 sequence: CASSTKFSTDTQYF. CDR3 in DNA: TGTGCCAGTAGTACCAAATTTTCAACAGATACGCAGTATTTT.

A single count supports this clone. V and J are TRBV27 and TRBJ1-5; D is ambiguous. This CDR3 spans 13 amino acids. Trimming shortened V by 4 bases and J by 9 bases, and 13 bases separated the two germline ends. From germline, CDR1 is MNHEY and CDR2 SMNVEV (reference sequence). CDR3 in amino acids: CASSSGRSWPQHF. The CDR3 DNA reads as TGTGCCAGCAGTTCCGGCCGGAGTTGGCCCCAGCATTTT.

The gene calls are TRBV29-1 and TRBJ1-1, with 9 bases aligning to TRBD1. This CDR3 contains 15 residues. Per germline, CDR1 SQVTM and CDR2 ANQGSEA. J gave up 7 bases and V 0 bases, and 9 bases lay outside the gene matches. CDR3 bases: TGCAGCGTTGAAGAGACACGGGACAGGGCTTATGAAGCTTTCTTT. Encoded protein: CSVEETRDRAYEAFF.

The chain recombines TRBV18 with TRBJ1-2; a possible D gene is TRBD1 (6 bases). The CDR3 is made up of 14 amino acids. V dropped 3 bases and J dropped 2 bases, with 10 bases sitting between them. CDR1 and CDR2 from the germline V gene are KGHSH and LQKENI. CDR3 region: CASSPQGQNYGYTF. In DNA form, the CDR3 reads TGTGCCAGCTCACCCCAAGGACAGAACTATGGCTACACCTTC.

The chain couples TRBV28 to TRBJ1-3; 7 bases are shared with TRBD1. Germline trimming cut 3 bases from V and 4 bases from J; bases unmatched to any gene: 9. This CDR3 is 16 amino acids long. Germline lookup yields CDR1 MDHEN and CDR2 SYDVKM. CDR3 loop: CASSLPGTAPGNTIYF. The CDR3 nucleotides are TGTGCCAGCAGTTTGCCCGGGACAGCTCCAGGAAACACCATATATTTT.

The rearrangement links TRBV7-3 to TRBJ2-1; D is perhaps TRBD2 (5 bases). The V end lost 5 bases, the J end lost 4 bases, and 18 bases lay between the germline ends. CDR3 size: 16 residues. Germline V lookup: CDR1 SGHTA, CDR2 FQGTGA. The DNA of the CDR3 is TGTGCCAGCAGCCAGGACGGGATTGCTTGGTACAATGAGCAGTTCTTC. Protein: CASSQDGIAWYNEQFF.

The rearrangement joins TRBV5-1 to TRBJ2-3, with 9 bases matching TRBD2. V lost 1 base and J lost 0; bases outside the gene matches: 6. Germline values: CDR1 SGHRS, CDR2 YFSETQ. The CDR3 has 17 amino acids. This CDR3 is CASSLRASGTSTDTQYF. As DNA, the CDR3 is TGCGCCAGCAGCTTGCGCGCTAGCGGGACTAGCACAGATACGCAGTATTTT.

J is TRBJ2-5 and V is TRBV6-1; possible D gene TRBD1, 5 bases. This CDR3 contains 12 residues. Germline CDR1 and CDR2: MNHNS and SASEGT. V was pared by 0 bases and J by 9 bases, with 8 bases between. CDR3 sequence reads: CASSEAAQAQYF. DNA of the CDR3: TGTGCCAGCAGTGAAGCGGCACAGGCCCAGTACTTC.

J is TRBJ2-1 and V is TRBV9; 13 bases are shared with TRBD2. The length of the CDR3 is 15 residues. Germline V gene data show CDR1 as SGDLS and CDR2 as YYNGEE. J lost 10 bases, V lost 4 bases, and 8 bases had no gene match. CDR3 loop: CASSQLAGGPGEQFF. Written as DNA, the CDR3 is TGTGCCAGCAGCCAACTAGCGGGGGGGCCGGGCGAGCAGTTCTTC. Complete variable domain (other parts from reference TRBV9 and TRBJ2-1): DSGVTQTPKHLITATGQRVTLRCSPRSGDLSVYWYQQSLDQGLQFLIQYYNGEERAKGNILERFSAQQFPDLHSELNLSSLELGDSALYFCASSQLAGGPGEQFFGPGTRLTVL.

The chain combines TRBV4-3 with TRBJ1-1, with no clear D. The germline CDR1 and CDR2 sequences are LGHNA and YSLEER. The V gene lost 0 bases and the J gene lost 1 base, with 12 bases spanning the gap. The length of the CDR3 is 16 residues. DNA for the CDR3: TGCGCCAGCAGCCAAGAAGGAAGGACTACGAACACTGAAGCTTTCTTT. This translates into CASSQEGRTTNTEAFF.

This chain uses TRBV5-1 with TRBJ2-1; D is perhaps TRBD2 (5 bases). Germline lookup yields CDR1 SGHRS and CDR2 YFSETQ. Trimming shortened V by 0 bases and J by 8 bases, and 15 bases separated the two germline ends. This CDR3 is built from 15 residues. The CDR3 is CASSLEDGNVDEQFF. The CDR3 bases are TGCGCCAGCAGCTTGGAGGACGGGAATGTCGATGAGCAGTTCTTC. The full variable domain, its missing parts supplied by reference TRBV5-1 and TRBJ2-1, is KAGVTQTPRYLIKTRGQQVTLSCSPISGHRSVSWYQQTPGQGLQFLFEYFSETQRNKGNFPGRFSGRQFSNSRSEMNVSTLELGDSALYLCASSLEDGNVDEQFFGPGTRLTVL.

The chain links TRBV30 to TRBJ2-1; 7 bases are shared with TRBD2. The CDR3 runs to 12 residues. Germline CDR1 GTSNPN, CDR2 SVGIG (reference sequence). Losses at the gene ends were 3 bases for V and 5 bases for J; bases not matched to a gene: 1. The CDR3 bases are TGTGCCTGGAGGACTAGCAACAATGAGCAGTTCTTC. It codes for CAWRTSNNEQFF.

The CDR3 sequence: CASSYFGTANYYGYTF. The CDR3 nucleotides are TGTGCCAGCAGTTACTTCGGGACAGCGAATTACTATGGCTACACCTTC. The V call is TRBV6-5, the J call TRBJ1-2, with 7 bases lining up with TRBD1. The CDR3 is made up of 16 amino acids. Germline trimming cut 1 base from V and 3 bases from J; bases unmatched to any gene: 8. From germline, CDR1 is MNHEY and CDR2 SVGAGI.

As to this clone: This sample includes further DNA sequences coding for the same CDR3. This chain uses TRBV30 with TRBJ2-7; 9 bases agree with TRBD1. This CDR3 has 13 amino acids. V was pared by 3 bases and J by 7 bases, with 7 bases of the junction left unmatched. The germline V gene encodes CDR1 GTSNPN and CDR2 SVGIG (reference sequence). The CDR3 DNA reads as TGTGCCTGGAGGGGACAGGGAGTGTGGGAGCAGTACTTC. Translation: CAWRGQGVWEQYF.

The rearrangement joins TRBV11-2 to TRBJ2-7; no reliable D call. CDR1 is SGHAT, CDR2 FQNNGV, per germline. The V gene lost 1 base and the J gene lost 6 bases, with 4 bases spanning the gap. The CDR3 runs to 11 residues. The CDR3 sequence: CASSLAGEQYF. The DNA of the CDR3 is TGTGCCAGCAGCTTAGCGGGCGAGCAGTACTTC.

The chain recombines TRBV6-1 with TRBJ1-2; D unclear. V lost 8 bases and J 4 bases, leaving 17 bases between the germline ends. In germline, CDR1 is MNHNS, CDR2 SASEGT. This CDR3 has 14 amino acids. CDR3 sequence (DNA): TGTGCCAGCCCGGGATTAGTAGAAGGCTATGGCTACACCTTC. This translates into CASPGLVEGYGYTF.

CDR3 in DNA: TGCGCCAGCAGCCAAGTTACACAGGGGGACACCGGGGAGCTGTTTTTT. Its translation: CASSQVTQGDTGELFF. This chain connects TRBV4-3 to TRBJ2-2, with TRBD1 matching over 8 bases. CDR1 LGHNA and CDR2 YSLEER come from the germline V gene. The CDR3 runs to 16 residues. Trimming removed 1 base from V and 3 bases from J; junction bases left unmatched: 4.

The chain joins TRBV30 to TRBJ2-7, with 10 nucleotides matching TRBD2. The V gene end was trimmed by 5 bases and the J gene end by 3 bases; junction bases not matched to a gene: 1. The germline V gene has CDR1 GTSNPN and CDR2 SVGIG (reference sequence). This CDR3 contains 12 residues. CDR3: CAWASGSYEQYF. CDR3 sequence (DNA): TGTGCCTGGGCTAGCGGGAGCTACGAGCAGTACTTC.

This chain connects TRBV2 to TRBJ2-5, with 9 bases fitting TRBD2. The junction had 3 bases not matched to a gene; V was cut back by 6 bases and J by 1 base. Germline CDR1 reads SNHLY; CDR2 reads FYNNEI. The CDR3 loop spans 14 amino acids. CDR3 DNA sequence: TGTGCCAGCAGCAAAGCGGGAGGCCAAGAGACCCAGTACTTC. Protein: CASSKAGGQETQYF.

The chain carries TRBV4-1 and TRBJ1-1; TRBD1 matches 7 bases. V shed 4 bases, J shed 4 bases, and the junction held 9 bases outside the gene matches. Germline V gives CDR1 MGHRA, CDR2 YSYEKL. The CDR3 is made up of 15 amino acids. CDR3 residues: CASSPSTGLTTEAFF. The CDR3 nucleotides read TGCGCCAGCAGCCCTTCGACAGGGCTGACCACTGAAGCTTTCTTT.

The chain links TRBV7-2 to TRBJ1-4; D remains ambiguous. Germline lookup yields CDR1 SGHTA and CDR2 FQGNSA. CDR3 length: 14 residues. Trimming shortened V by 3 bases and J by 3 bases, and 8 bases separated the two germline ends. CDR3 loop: CASSFGGSNEKLFF. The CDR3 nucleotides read TGTGCCAGCAGCTTCGGAGGATCTAATGAAAAACTGTTTTTT. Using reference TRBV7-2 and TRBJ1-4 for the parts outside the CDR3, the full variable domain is GAGVSQSPSNKVTEKGKDVELRCDPISGHTALYWYRQSLGQGLEFLIYFQGNSAPDKSGLPSDRFSAERTGGSVSTLTIQRTQQEDSAVYLCASSFGGSNEKLFFGSGTQLSVL.

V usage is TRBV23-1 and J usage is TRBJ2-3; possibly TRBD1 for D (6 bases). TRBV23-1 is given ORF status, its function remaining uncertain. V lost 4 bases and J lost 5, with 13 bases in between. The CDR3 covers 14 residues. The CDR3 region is CASSRAGEVDTQYF. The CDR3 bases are TGCGCCAGCAGTCGTGCAGGGGAAGTAGATACGCAGTATTTT.